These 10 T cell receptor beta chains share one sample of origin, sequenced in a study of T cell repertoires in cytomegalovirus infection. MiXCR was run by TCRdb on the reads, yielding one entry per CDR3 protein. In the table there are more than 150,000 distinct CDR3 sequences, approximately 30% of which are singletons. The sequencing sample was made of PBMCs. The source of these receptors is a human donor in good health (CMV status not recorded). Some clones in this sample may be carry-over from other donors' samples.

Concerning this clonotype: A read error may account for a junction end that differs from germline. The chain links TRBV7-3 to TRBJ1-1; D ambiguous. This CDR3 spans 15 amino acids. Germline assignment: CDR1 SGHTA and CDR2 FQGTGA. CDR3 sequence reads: CASRLTSDLGTEAFF. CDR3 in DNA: TGTGCCAGCAGATTAACGTCGGATCTCGGTACTGAAGCTTTCTTT.

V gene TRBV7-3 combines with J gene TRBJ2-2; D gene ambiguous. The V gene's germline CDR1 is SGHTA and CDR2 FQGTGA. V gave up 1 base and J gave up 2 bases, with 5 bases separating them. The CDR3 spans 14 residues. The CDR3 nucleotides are TGTGCCAGCAGCTTAAGACCCAACACCGGGGAGCTGTTTTTT. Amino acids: CASSLRPNTGELFF.

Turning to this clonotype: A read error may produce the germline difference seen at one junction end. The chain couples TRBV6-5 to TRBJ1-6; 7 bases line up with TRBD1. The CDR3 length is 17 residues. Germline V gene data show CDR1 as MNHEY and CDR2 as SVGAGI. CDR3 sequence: CASSSVELRGDNLPLHF. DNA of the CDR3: TGTGCCAGCAGTTCGGTAGAGCTCAGGGGGGATAATTTACCCCTCCACTTT.

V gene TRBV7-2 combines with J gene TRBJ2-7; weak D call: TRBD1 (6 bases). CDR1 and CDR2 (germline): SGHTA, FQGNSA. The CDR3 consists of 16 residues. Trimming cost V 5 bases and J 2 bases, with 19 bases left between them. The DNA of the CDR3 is TGTGCCAGCAGCCGTCGGTCCAGGACAGAACCCTACGAGCAGTACTTC. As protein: CASSRRSRTEPYEQYF. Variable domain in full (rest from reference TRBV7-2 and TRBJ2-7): GAGVSQSPSNKVTEKGKDVELRCDPISGHTALYWYRQSLGQGLEFLIYFQGNSAPDKSGLPSDRFSAERTGGSVSTLTIQRTQQEDSAVYLCASSRRSRTEPYEQYFGPGTRLTVT.

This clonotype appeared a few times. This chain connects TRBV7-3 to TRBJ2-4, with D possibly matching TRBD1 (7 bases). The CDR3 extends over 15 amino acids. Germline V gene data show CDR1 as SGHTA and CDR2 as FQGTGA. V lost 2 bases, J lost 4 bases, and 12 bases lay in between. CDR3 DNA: TGTGCCAGCAGCTTATCCGCAGGGGGGAAAAACATTCAGTACTTC. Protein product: CASSLSAGGKNIQYF.

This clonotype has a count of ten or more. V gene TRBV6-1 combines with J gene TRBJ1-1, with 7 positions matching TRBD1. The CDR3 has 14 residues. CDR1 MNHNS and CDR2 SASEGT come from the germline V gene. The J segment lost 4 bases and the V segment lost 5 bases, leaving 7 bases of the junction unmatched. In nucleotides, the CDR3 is TGTGCCAGCAGTATAACAGGGGAGAGCACTGAAGCTTTCTTT. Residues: CASSITGESTEAFF.

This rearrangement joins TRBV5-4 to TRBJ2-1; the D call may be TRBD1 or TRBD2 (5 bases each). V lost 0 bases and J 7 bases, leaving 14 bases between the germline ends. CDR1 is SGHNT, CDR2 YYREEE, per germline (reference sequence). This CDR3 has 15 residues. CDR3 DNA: TGTGCCAGCAGCTTGGAGGGGAGCCGTAGAAATGAGCAGTTCTTC. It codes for CASSLEGSRRNEQFF.

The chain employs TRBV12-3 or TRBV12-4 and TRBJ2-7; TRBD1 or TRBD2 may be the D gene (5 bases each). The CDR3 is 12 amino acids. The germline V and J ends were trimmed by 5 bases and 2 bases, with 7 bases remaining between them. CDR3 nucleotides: TGTGCCAGCAGTCAGGGACCCTACGAGCAGTACTTC. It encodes CASSQGPYEQYF.

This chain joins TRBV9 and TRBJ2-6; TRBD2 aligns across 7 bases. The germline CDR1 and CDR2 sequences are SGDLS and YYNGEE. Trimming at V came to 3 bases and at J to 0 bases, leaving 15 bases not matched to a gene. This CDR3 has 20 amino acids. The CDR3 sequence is CASSAGRYNKHPSGANVLTF. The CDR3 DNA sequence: TGTGCCAGCAGCGCCGGGAGGTACAACAAGCATCCCTCTGGGGCCAACGTCCTGACTTTC.

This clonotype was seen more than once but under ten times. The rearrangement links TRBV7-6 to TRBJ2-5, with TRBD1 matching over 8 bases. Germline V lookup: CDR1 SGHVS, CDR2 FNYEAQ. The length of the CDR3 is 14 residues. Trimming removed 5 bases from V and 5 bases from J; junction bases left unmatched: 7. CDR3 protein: CASSPRGRGETQYF. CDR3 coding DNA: TGTGCCAGCAGCCCCAGGGGGCGCGGGGAGACCCAGTACTTC.